This TCR beta chain was identified in a study of human T cells and chemical hapten exposure (dated by TCRdb to about 2021). At the level of the whole study: For sensitization, 2% DPC in acetone was applied to a roughly 2 cm by roughly 2 cm area of upper inner arm skin. Most of the patients in the cohort were female, and the cohort covered alopecia areata with under or over 50% scalp involvement, alopecia totalis and alopecia universalis. The study tracked peripheral blood TCR repertoire changes in vivo during primary and secondary sensitization to the hapten diphenylcyclopropenone (DPC) in alopecia patients. Blood samples were taken from patients before sensitization (week 0) and then at 2, 6 and about 24 weeks after DPC sensitization. Patients additionally received weekly therapeutic DPC doses to the scalp throughout the roughly 26-week study period. Libraries were pooled for sequencing, and per-sample TCR yields varied mainly because of small differences in library volumes within the pool. Patch testing on the upper back used Finn chambers containing 0.01% DPC, with scoring done after 6 days according to International Contact Dermatitis Research Group standards. Blood for TCR sequencing was provided by twenty-nine alopecia patients at one to four time points (pre-sensitization, 2, 6 and 24 weeks). General findings and caveats noted by the study authors: Patch test score was positively correlated with the number of PT1 expanded TCRs, with significance at thresholds 8, 16 and 32 but not at 4. All patients had alopecia, a presumed autoimmune disease, so their immune response might differ from that of healthy individuals. DPC sensitization did not change how many TCRs were above 1 in 1000 frequency, and no evidence was found of alterations in global repertoire structure. Significantly more large CDR3 similarity clusters were formed by expanded TCRs than by pre-sensitization or healthy control sets, consistent with antigen-driven responses. Repeated subsampling changed both the strength of the expansion versus patch-test correlation and the threshold at which the correlation became significant.

Measured from the cysteine to the phenylalanine, the CDR3 is 15 residues long. Of all the DNA, just the CDR3 is kept, 45 bases in frame from base 1. CDR1 and CDR2 are read off the germline V gene as SGHTA and FQGNSA. Here V drops 1 base and J drops 1 base, and the junction holds 3 bases not matched to any gene. Read against the paper, the sample's time point label means: patch test 1, 2 weeks after DPC sensitization. What the treatment or condition label conveys for this sample: therapeutic diphenylcyclopropenone sensitization with weekly scalp DPC. At every patch-test visit, the blood draw took place before the patch test was put on. Eligible patients were aged 18 to 70, diagnosed with alopecia, deemed suitable for DPC therapy, and excluded if pregnant. Total RNA was isolated from unfractionated whole blood collected in Tempus Blood RNA tubes. Library method: RACE. The instrument was a NextSeq 500. During library preparation, unique molecular identifiers were attached to individual cDNA molecules so that TCRs could be counted in a quantitative, reproducible way. For every blood RNA sample, sequencing covered both the TCR alpha and TCR beta chains. The original methods were these. Samples had a median of roughly 91,000 TCRs, with a range from 23,224 to 690,600. V, J and CDR3 annotation of the TCR reads was performed with the Decombinator software suite. For the PS versus PT1 abundance plots, all samples were subsampled to the same number of TCRs (28,000). Expanded TCRs were defined as absent before sensitization and observed at least eight times at the 2-week time point. TCRdb took the public reads, trimmed them with fastp at Q25, ran MiXCR for clone calling and kept in-frame beta chains. Records with the same CDR3 protein are collapsed into one entry carrying the most frequent genes and DNA. The V and J calls and clone size come from TCRdb's table, not from the authors' own analysis. Across this sample there are 95,000 to 130,000 distinct CDR3 sequences, with roughly an eighth seen only once. Just over 1.4% of the sample is in the top ten clones.

About this clonotype: The antigen it binds to is not known. Per-base qualities were not stored, and no clone one base away is much larger.

The chain employs TRBV7-2 and TRBJ1-1; TRBD1 matches 7 bases in the middle. The specimen was whole blood, collected in connection with sensitization to the hapten diphenylcyclopropenone (DPC). The origin of this receptor is a woman in her forties or fifties with alopecia areata. Some clones in this sample may be carry-over from other donors' samples. The base sequence is TGTGCCAGCAGCTTAGGGACAGGTTCGAACACTGAAGCTTTCTTT. Its coded protein is CASSLGTGSNTEAFF.